This T cell receptor (beta chain) was observed in a study of post-analysis software for immune sequencing data. For the study at large: The disease courses spanned relapsing-remitting, secondary progressive and progressive-relapsing forms of multiple sclerosis. Study results and limitations: In multiple sclerosis, normalized Chao1 diversity was significantly below that of controls. Relative to controls, patients had a few TRBV segments at higher frequency, with TRBV5-6, TRBV5-1 and TRBV20-1 among these.

Concerning this clonotype itself: Antigen unknown.

Germline V lookup: CDR1 SGHRS, CDR2 YFSETQ. This CDR3 spans 15 amino acids. Libraries were made from TCR beta cDNA, and they carried unique molecular identifiers. Input of 1 to 10 million T cells yielded 550,000 or so cDNA molecules. A single record per CDR3 protein comes from TCRdb applying MiXCR to the PCR reads. There are some 700,000 distinct CDR3 sequences in the sample; 55% to 60% occur only once, and roughly 10% lies in the top ten. V and J are TRBV5-1 and TRBJ2-5; 9 bases fit TRBD1. The end of the DNA is better explained by TRBJ2-7, so the J call may be wrong. The TCR was taken from a girl aged 2 to 9 with multiple sclerosis. Sequences were obtained from blood. CDR3 in amino acids: CASSLERTGGDEQYF. The CDR3, as DNA: TGCGCCAGCAGCTTGGAGCGAACAGGGGGCGACGAGCAGTACTTC.